The sequence of this T cell receptor (beta chain) was determined in a study of PD-1 blockade in classical Hodgkin lymphoma. Study results and caveats: Repertoires differed for reasons still undefined, possibly disease activity or prior therapy.

Sequencing used immunoSEQ multiplex PCR; TCRdb keeps in-frame clones, though not all of them. This table holds 45,000 to 60,000 clones, under 95% found once. As concerns this clone: As yet, its antigen is unknown.

Specified time point: newly diagnosed, previously untreated cHL patient sample. CDR3 length: 16 amino acids. CDR1 is MNHEY, CDR2 SVGAGI, per germline. The V end lost 2 bases, the J end lost 7 bases, and 17 bases lay between the germline ends. Specimen: peripheral blood mononuclear cells (PBMCs). The source is a human donor with classical Hodgkin lymphoma. The chain carries TRBV6-5 and TRBJ1-4, with no clear D. CDR3 in amino acids: CASSYLPRRASEKLFF. Here the CDR3 DNA reads TGTGCCAGCAGTTACCTGCCTAGGAGGGCGAGTGAAAAACTGTTTTTT.